This TCR beta chain was identified during a study of T-cell memory formation after mild COVID-19. Study-level information: Clustering of TCRs was largely donor specific. The study, taken as a whole, reports: Proof of SARS-CoV-2 specificity was absent for the second-wave clones that crested on day 37.

TCRalpha and TCRbeta libraries used 5'RACE with constant-segment primers and UMIs. TCRdb re-derived calls from the 5' RACE reads in MiXCR, one entry per CDR3 protein. The table records about 470,000 distinct CDR3 sequences, 20% to 30% of them present only once. To note about this clonotype: The antigen is not known.

This TCR was recovered from an adult woman who had mild COVID-19 (a few samples of this study predate the infection). Cell type and time point are not known. Sequencing was carried out using PBMCs or a T cell subset sorted from them (not recorded which).

CDR3: CASTPAGGDTQYF. DNA of the CDR3: TGTGCCAGTACGCCCGCGGGCGGCGATACGCAGTATTTT. The chain links TRBV19 to TRBJ2-3; the D gene is possibly TRBD2 (5 bases). Germline-derived CDR1 and CDR2 are LNHDA and SQIVND (reference sequence). The V end lost 7 bases, the J end lost 6 bases, and 14 bases lay between the germline ends. CDR3 length: 13 amino acids.